This TCR beta chain was identified during a study of blood T cell repertoires in COVID-19. The wider study: Both acute and convalescent COVID-19 samples were obtained from the United States, Italy and Spain. PBMCs, B-cell-depleted T cells, or T cells provided the cDNA or gDNA that made up the material.

The CDR3 is made up of 13 amino acids. Germline CDR1 SGDLS, CDR2 YYNGEE. V gave up 2 bases and J gave up 6 bases, with 12 bases separating them. Original data processing: Reference gene primers were amplified, and this amplification served to estimate nucleated cell counts. Profiled with immunoSEQ multiplex PCR; TCRdb holds only in-frame clones, not every one. D and trimming were read from the DNA, whereas the V and J calls and clone size are those reported in that table. The sample includes about 140,000 clones, more than 65% of them seen just once. This rearrangement joins TRBV9 to TRBJ2-7, with D hard to call. The receptor was isolated from a man older than 75 with acute or convalescent COVID-19. The source material was peripheral blood. The CDR3 here is CASSVRWSSEQYF. The CDR3 DNA follows: TGTGCCAGCAGCGTTCGCTGGAGTTCCGAGCAGTACTTC.